The following is a T cell receptor (beta chain) sequence with its context. Its antigen is undetermined. Building of the TCR beta libraries involved iRepertoire HTBI primers and Arm-PCR of CDR3 regions. TCRdb reprocessed the multiplex PCR reads with MiXCR, giving one entry per CDR3 protein. The sample lists a few hundred thousand distinct CDR3 sequences; roughly a fifth were seen once. The CDR3 runs to 15 residues. Trimming pared 6 bases from V and 4 bases from J, leaving 17 bases between. Per germline, CDR1 MNHNS and CDR2 SASEGT. The data belong to a study of regulatory T cells in long-lasting Graves disease. As to time point: persistent/refractory GD, antithyroid drugs over 5 years with positive TRAb. TCR sequences were obtained from RNA taken from PBMCs. General study results and limits: Preferential use of TRBV28, TRBJ1-2 and TRBJ2-5 was seen in persistent disease. Sampling was limited to peripheral blood rather than thyroid tissue.

This chain connects TRBV6-1 to TRBJ2-3, with a weak D call TRBD1 (6 bases). This sample comprised peripheral blood mononuclear cells (PBMCs), obtained when the disease was refractory, from a patient treated with antithyroid drugs. This TCR derives from a female donor with Graves disease. The CDR3 spells CASRTGTGRPDTQYF. CDR3 nucleotide sequence: TGTGCCAGCAGGACAGGAACAGGGCGGCCAGATACGCAGTATTTT.